One TCR beta chain is described in this entry. Its specificity is not known. These data come from a study of cytomegalovirus exposure and HLA in healthy donors. Study-wide points: Both high specificity and high sensitivity reportedly marked the classifier's diagnosis of cytomegalovirus status.

Germline assignment: CDR1 SGHAT and CDR2 FQNNGV. The CDR3 totals 15 residues. The trim removed 5 bases at V and 4 bases at J, leaving 6 bases unmatched. The PCR contained 60 Vbeta and 13 Jbeta primers. Repertoires were generated with immunoSEQ multiplex PCR, while TCRdb's copy carries only in-frame clones and drops some. The table includes 140,000 or so clones, around 90% detected once. The J gene is TRBJ2-1, the V gene TRBV11-2, with TRBD2 matching over 9 bases. The TCR was taken from a woman in her thirties or forties in good health and CMV-seronegative. The sample consisted of PBMCs. The CDR3 region has the DNA TGTGCCAGCAGCCCACTAGCGGGTTTTTACAATGAGCAGTTCTTC. This encodes CASSPLAGFYNEQFF.